Listed here is a single T cell receptor beta chain. Its recognized antigen is unknown. The input lacks base qualities; no much larger clone sits a single base away. The CDR3 runs 14 residues from the cysteine to the phenylalanine. CDR3 DNA only is kept here, 42 bases in frame from base 1. V is cut by 0 bases and J by 4 bases, and the space between the germline ends is 9 bases. CDR1 SGHNT and CDR2 YENEEA are derived from the germline V gene. The entry originates in a study of persistence of HIV-infected CD4 T cells (dated by TCRdb to 2018 to 2020). At the level of the whole study: Participants had been on suppressive ART for a median of around 8 years. Peripheral blood samples of up to roughly 200 mL were obtained at multiple time points, with the exception of a couple of participants, for whom leukapheresis was performed at a single time point. Anti-CD3/anti-CD28 stimulation activated a higher proportion of cells, with a lower memory fraction, than antigen stimulation. The study isolated CMV- and HIV-1 Gag-responding CD4+ T cells from ART-treated individuals to examine antigen-driven clonal expansion of HIV-1-infected cells. The clonality of all cells in each sorted population was measured by TCRbeta sequencing, and the clonality of infected cells was measured by proviral sequencing. For the TCR cluster analysis across participants, about 8 participants were included for CMV and 7 participants for Gag.

The immunoSEQ hsTCRB assay version 4, run in survey mode, was used to sequence TCRbeta repertoires from genomic DNA. Genomic DNA was diluted to roughly 10 ng/uL, and up to about 1 ug per sample was used for TCRbeta sequencing. In the authors' own workflow: Analysis of the TCRbeta data was done in ImmunoSeq Analyzer 3.0, and diversity was computed on productive nucleotide rearrangements. Lower-bound TCR diversity was estimated with the improved Chao index, and clonality with the Gini coefficient using the Immunarch R package. When different nucleotide rearrangements encoded the same CDR3beta amino acid sequence, each rearrangement was treated as a distinct clonotype. Differential abundance analysis identified TCRbeta sequences significantly enriched in antigen-responding cells relative to anti-CD3/anti-CD28-activated cells. Using predicted peptide-MHC specificity as the basis, GLIPH2 grouped TCRs into clusters, both for each participant individually and for the merged data sets that combined participants. The source is immuneACCESS, and TCRdb retained only in-frame sequences with V and J called. Part of the clones is not carried over; for the studies checked, unresolved V genes explain less than half of this, and the remainder is unexplained. For V, J and clone size, that table is used; D and trimming come from the DNA. The sample table shows 45,000 or so clones, and approximately 90% are seen once. The ten largest clonotypes hold about 3.5% of the sample.

Reading the label with the study, this specimen's treatment or condition is: suppressive antiretroviral therapy. As a nonspecific positive control representing the CD4+ T cell repertoire, cells were stimulated with anti-CD3/anti-CD28 magnetic beads. Responding CD4+ T cells were sorted by upregulation of both CD40 ligand and CD69. HIV-1-infected adults in whom suppressive ART had been started during chronic infection were enrolled as participants. Plasma HIV-1 RNA had been undetectable (below 50 copies/mL) in participants for at least 4 years. To be included, participants needed a CD4+ T cell count above 400 cells/uL and a positive CMV serology. Before stimulation, PBMCs were isolated using density centrifugation and depleted of CD8+ T cells. For less than 20 hours, the CD8-depleted PBMCs were stimulated with anti-CD28/CD49d costimulation, a CD40-blocking antibody, and enfuvirtide to prevent new infections. Cell sorting was done on a Beckman Coulter MoFlo Legacy or XDP sorter, and dead cells were excluded with propidium iodide. Genomic DNA was extracted using the QIAamp DNA Mini Kit for samples with more than one million cells and using the Quick-DNA Microprep Kit for all other samples.

Study-level results and caveats: Within the same sorted populations, TCR oligoclonality correlated with proviral oligoclonality. Significantly lower TCRbeta richness was observed in CMV- and Gag-responding cells than in anti-CD3/anti-CD28-responding cells, and higher oligoclonality was observed in CMV-responding cells than in CD3/CD28-stimulated and Gag-responding cells. Degenerate expanded CDR3beta sequences were enriched in antigen-responding cells, suggesting convergent selection of CD4+ responses to CMV and Gag. The study involved few individuals and tested only a limited range of antigens. Bulk TCR analyses could not be limited to the rare CMV-responding cells that actually contained HIV-1 proviruses.

The receptor was derived from an adult woman with HIV who was CMV-seropositive. Sequences were derived from CD4+ T cells sorted from PBMCs after roughly 20-hour stimulation, sampled from a patient who received antiretroviral therapy. The cell subset or site label, as the study defines it: CD40L+CD69+ CD4 T cells responding to anti-CD3/anti-CD28 beads, representing the overall repertoire. The receptor chain draws on TRBV11-3 and TRBJ1-1; confidence is insufficient to name the D gene. The CDR3 reads as follows: CASSLDPGGTEAFF. The sequence in DNA is TGTGCCAGCAGCTTAGATCCTGGCGGCACTGAAGCTTTCTTT.